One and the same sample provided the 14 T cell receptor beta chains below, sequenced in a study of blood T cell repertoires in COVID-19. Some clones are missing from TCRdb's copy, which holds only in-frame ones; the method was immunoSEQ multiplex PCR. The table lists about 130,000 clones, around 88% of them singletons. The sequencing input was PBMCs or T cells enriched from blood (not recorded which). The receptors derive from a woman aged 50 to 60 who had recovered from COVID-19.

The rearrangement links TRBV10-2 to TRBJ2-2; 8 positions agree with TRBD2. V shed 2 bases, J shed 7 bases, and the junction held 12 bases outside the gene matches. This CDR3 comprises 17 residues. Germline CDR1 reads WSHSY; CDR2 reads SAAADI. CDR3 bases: TGCGCCAGCAGTGAGCTCCGGGGGGGCCGAGGTAACGGGGAGCTGTTTTTT. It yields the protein CASSELRGGRGNGELFF.

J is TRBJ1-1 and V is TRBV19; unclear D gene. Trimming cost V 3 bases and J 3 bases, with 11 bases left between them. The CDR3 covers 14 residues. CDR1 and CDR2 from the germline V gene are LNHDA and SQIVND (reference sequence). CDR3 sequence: CASSIGSGYTEAFF. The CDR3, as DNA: TGTGCCAGTAGTATCGGGTCGGGGTACACTGAAGCTTTCTTT.

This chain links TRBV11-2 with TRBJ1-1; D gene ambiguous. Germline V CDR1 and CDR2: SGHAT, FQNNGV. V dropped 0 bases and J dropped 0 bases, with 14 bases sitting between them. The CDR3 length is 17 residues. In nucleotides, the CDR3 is TGTGCCAGCAGCTTAGATCGGTTGGAGCTAATGAACACTGAAGCTTTCTTT. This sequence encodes CASSLDRLELMNTEAFF. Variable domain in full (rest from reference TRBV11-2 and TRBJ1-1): EAGVAQSPRYKIIEKRQSVAFWCNPISGHATLYWYQQILGQGPKLLIQFQNNGVVDDSQLPKDRFSAERLKGVDSTLKIQPAKLEDSAVYLCASSLDRLELMNTEAFFGQGTRLTVV.

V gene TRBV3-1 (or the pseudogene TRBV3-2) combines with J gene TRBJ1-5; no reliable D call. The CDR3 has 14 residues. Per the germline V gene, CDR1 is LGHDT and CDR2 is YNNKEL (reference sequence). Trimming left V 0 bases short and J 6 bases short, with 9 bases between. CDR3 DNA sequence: TGTGCCAGCAGCCAAGACACGGGTAGTCAGCCCCAGCATTTT. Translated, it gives CASSQDTGSQPQHF.

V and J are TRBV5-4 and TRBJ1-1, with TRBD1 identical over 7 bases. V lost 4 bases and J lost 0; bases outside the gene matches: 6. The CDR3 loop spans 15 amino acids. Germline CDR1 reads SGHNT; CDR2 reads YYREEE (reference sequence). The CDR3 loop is CASSQTGQVNTEAFF. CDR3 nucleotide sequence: TGTGCCAGCAGCCAAACCGGACAGGTGAACACTGAAGCTTTCTTT.

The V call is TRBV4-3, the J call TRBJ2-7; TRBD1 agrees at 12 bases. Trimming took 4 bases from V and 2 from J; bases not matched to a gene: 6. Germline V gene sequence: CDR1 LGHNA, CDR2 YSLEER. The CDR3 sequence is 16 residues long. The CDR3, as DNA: TGCGCCAGCAGCCCCTCGGGACAGGGGGCCCCCTACGAGCAGTACTTC. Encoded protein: CASSPSGQGAPYEQYF.

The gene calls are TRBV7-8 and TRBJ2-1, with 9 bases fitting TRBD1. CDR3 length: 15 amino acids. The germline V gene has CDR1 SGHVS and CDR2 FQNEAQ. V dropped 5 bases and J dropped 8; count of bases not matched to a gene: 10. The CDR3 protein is CASSQTGGGFDEQFF. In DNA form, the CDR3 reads TGTGCCAGCAGCCAAACAGGGGGCGGGTTCGATGAGCAGTTCTTC.

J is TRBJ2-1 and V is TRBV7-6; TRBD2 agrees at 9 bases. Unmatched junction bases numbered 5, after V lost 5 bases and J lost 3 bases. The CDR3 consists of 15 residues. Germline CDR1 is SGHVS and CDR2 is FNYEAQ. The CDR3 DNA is TGTGCCAGCAGCGAGAGCGGGGGGCGCTACAATGAGCAGTTCTTC. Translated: CASSESGGRYNEQFF.

The CDR3 nucleotides are TGTGCTAGCAGGGGGCTAGTAAACGCTTTCTTT. Amino acid sequence: CASRGLVNAFF. This rearrangement joins TRBV12-5 to TRBJ1-1; 8 bases map to TRBD1. The V and J ends lost 9 bases and 11 bases, in that order; junction bases with no gene match: 8. The CDR3 runs to 11 residues. Germline values: CDR1 LGHNT, CDR2 FRNRAP.

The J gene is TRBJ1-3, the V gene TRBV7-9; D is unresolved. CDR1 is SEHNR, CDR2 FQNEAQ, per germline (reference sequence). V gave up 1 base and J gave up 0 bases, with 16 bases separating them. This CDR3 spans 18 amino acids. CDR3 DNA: TGTGCCAGCAGCTTAGTCTTTCCGCGGGAGGTCTCTGGAAACACCATATATTTT. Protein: CASSLVFPREVSGNTIYF.

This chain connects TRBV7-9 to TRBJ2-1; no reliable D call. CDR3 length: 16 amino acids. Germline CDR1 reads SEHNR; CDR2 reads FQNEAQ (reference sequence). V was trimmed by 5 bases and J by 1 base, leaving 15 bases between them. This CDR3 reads CASSPQRASSYNEQFF. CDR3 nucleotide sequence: TGTGCCAGCAGCCCCCAGAGAGCGTCATCCTACAATGAGCAGTTCTTC. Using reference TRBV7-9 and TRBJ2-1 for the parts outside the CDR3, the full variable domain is DTGVSQNPRHKITKRGQNVTFRCDPISEHNRLYWYRQTLGQGPEFLTYFQNEAQLEKSRLLSDRFSAERPKGSFSTLEIQRTEQGDSAMYLCASSPQRASSYNEQFFGPGTRLTVL.

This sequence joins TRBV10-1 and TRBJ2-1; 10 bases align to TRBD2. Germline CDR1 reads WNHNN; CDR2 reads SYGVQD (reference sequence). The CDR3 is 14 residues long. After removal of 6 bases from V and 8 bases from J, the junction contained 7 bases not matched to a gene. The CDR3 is CASSLAGALHEQFF. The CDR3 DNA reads TGCGCCAGCAGCCTAGCGGGGGCCTTGCATGAGCAGTTCTTC.

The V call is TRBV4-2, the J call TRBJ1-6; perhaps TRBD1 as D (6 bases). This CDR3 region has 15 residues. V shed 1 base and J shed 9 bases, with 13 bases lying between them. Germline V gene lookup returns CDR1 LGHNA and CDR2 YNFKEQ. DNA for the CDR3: TGTGCCAGCAGCCAAGGTGAGGGGGTTCGTTCACCCCTCCACTTT. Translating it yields CASSQGEGVRSPLHF.

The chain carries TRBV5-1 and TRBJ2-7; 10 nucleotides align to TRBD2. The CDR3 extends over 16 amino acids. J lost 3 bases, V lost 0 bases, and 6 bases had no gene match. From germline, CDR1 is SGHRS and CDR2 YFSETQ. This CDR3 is CASSLDLAGGFYEQYF. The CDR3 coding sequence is TGCGCCAGCAGCTTGGATTTAGCGGGGGGATTCTACGAGCAGTACTTC.